Below, 14 T cell receptor beta chains from the same sample are listed, as sequenced in a study of early T cells in non-severe SARS-CoV-2 infection. Each CDR3 protein is one row after TCRdb ran MiXCR on the 5' RACE reads. The table records 80,000 or so distinct CDR3 sequences, about 14% of them present only once. Sequences were obtained from whole blood. The receptor set was obtained from an adult who was a healthcare worker with PCR-confirmed SARS-CoV-2 infection or an uninfected control (not recorded which).

This clonotype was found many times. The genes are TRBV29-1 and TRBJ2-7; TRBD1 aligns across 8 bases. In germline, CDR1 is SQVTM, CDR2 ANQGSEA. This CDR3 spans 14 amino acids. V shed 2 bases and J 5 bases; nucleotides not matched to a gene: 8. The CDR3 bases are TGCAGCGTTGAATTGGGCAGGGGGCGGGACGAGCAGTACTTC. Amino acids: CSVELGRGRDEQYF.

This clonotype was seen many times. One junction end does not reproduce the germline sequence, and a read error may be involved. V usage is TRBV3-1 and J usage is TRBJ2-7, with D perhaps matching TRBD2 (5 bases). This CDR3 spans 12 amino acids. Germline V lookup: CDR1 LGHDT, CDR2 YNNKEL (reference sequence). CDR3 coding DNA: TGTGCCAGCAGCCAAGGCAGGACGGCGGAGGTGTTC. Protein product: CASSQGRTAEVF.

This clonotype has more than one count but fewer than ten. The CDR3 DNA follows: TGTGCCAGCACATCTGGAGGGGCGAAGCAGCCCCAGCATTTT. Its protein product is CASTSGGAKQPQHF. The rearrangement joins TRBV2 to TRBJ1-5; maybe TRBD1 (5 bases). With 7 bases removed from V and 7 bases from J, the gap between germline ends came to 17 bases. This CDR3 has 14 residues. Germline CDR1 and CDR2: SNHLY and FYNNEI.

This clonotype came up a few times. This chain connects TRBV7-9 to TRBJ1-1; possible D gene TRBD1, 6 bases. Germline V lookup: CDR1 SEHNR, CDR2 FQNEAQ (reference sequence). CDR3 size: 14 residues. The V gene lost 5 bases and the J gene lost 5 bases, with 15 bases spanning the gap. The CDR3 region has the DNA TGTGCCAGCAGCACCCGAACAGGGTCTACTGAAGCTTTCTTT. Protein sequence: CASSTRTGSTEAFF.

At least ten counts were recorded for this clonotype. The chain uses TRBV2 and TRBJ2-1; D call uncertain. The CDR3 length is 13 residues. Germline V lookup: CDR1 SNHLY, CDR2 FYNNEI. With 5 bases removed from V and 4 bases from J, the gap between germline ends came to 9 bases. The CDR3, as DNA: TGTGCCAGCAGTCCAACTCAGTACAATGAGCAGTTCTTC. Translating it yields CASSPTQYNEQFF.

The table lists this clonotype with a few counts. The chain recombines TRBV7-9 with TRBJ2-1; 13 nucleotides align to TRBD2. V trimming: 4 bases; J trimming: 9 bases; junction bases outside the gene matches: 6. This CDR3 is 15 amino acids long. The V gene's germline CDR1 is SEHNR and CDR2 FQNEAQ (reference sequence). The CDR3 sequence is CASSSGLAGVSEQFF. The CDR3 nucleotides read TGTGCCAGCAGCTCCGGACTAGCGGGAGTCAGTGAGCAGTTCTTC.

The rearrangement uses TRBV29-1 and TRBJ2-3, with 11 bases lining up with TRBD2. This CDR3 has 15 amino acids. In germline, CDR1 is SQVTM, CDR2 ANQGSEA. J was trimmed by 5 bases and V by 5 bases; bases with no gene match: 9. The CDR3 DNA is TGCAGCGTTTCACCTACTAGCGGGGGAAGAGATACGCAGTATTTT. Its protein is CSVSPTSGGRDTQYF.

This clonotype was counted many times. The V and J genes are TRBV6-5 and TRBJ2-7; 8 nucleotides line up with TRBD1. V shed 5 bases and J 4 bases; nucleotides not matched to a gene: 7. Germline CDR1 is MNHEY and CDR2 is SVGAGI. This CDR3 spans 14 amino acids. CDR3 DNA sequence: TGTGCCAGCAGTCGCGGACAGGGAGATTACGAGCAGTACTTC. Translated, it gives CASSRGQGDYEQYF.

By share of the sample, this clonotype is medium-sized (0.01 to 0.1%). The junction shows a germline mismatch at one end, possibly a read error. The chain employs TRBV29-1 and TRBJ2-5; maybe TRBD2 (6 bases). Germline loops: CDR1 SQVTM, CDR2 ANQGSEA. The CDR3 is 12 residues long. The CDR3 coding sequence is TGCAGCGTTGAAGGGGAGGCGCCAGGATATGCCTTC. This translates into CSVEGEAPGYAF.

The chain carries TRBV18 and TRBJ2-7; a possible D gene is TRBD2 (5 bases). Trimming took off 3 bases at V and 5 bases at J, with 17 bases between the two ends. Germline CDR1 KGHSH, CDR2 LQKENI. The CDR3 has 15 amino acids. The CDR3 spells CASSPRGEVGHEQYF. The CDR3, as DNA: TGTGCCAGCTCACCCCGGGGAGAAGTAGGCCACGAGCAGTACTTC.

This clonotype was detected only a few times. V gene TRBV20-1 combines with J gene TRBJ1-5; no clear D. Trimming shortened V by 0 bases and J by 2 bases, and 17 bases separated the two germline ends. The CDR3 is made up of 17 amino acids. Germline CDR1 and CDR2: DFQATT and SNEGSKA (reference sequence). The CDR3 nucleotides read TGCAGTGCTAGAGACCAAAAGGACTACCTGCGCAATCAGCCCCAGCATTTT. As protein: CSARDQKDYLRNQPQHF.

This clonotype was recorded many times. The gene calls are TRBV29-1 and TRBJ2-3, with a weak D call TRBD2 (6 bases). The CDR3 consists of 15 residues. Deletions cut 3 bases from V and 2 bases from J, with 15 bases between. Germline CDR1 SQVTM, CDR2 ANQGSEA. Here the CDR3 reads CSVEAGRQFTDTQYF. The CDR3 nucleotides are TGCAGCGTTGAGGCGGGGCGACAATTCACAGATACGCAGTATTTT.

The genes are TRBV30 and TRBJ2-5; 9 bases are shared with TRBD2. V was clipped by 1 base and J by 1 base; unmatched bases: 1. CDR1 is GTSNPN and CDR2 is SVGIG in the germline V gene (reference sequence). This CDR3 comprises 14 residues. CDR3 nucleotides: TGTGCCTGGAGTGGCGGGAGGGCCCAAGAGACCCAGTACTTC. This codes for CAWSGGRAQETQYF.

V and J are TRBV7-6 and TRBJ2-5, with D uncertain. The length of the CDR3 is 13 residues. Germline V gene data show CDR1 as SGHVS and CDR2 as FNYEAQ. The ends were cut back, 5 bases at V and 0 bases at J, with 7 bases in the middle. CDR3 nucleotides: TGTGCCAGCAGCCAAAGGTACCAAGAGACCCAGTACTTC. Its protein is CASSQRYQETQYF.